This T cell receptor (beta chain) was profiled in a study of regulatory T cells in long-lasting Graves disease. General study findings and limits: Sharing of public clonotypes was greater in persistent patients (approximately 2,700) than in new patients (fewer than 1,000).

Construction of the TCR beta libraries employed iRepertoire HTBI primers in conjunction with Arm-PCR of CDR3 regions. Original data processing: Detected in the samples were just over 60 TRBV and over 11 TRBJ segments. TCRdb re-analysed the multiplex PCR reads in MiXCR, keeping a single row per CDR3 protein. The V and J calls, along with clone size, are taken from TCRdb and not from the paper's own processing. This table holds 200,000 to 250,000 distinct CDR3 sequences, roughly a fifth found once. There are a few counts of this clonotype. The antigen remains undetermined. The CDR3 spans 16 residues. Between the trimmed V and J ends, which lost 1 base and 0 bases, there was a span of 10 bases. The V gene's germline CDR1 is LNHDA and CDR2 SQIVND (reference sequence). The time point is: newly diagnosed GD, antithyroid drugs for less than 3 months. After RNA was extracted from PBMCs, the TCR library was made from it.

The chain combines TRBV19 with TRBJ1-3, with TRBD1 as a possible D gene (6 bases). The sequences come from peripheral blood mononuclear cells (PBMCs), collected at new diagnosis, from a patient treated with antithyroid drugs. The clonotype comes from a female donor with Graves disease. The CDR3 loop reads CASSIAGGVSGNTIYF. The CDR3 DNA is TGTGCCAGTAGTATAGCGGGGGGCGTCTCTGGAAACACCATATATTTT.